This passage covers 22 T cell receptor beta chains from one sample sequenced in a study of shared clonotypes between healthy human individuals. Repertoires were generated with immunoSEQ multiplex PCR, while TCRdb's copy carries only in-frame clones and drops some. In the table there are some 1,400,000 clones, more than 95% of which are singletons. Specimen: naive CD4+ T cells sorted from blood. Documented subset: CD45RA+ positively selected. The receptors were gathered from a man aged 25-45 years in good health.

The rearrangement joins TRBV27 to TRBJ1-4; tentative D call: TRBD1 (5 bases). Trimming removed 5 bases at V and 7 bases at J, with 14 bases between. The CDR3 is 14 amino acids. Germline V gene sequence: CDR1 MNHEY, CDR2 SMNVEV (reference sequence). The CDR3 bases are TGTGCCAGCAGTCCCCAGGGATTTAGTGAAAAACTGTTTTTT. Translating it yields CASSPQGFSEKLFF. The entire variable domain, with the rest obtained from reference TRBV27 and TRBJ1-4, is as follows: EAQVTQNPRYLITVTGKKLTVTCSQNMNHEYMSWYRQDPGLGLRQIYYSMNVEVTDKGDVPEGYKVSRKEKRNFPLILESPSPNQTSLYFCASSPQGFSEKLFFGSGTQLSVL.

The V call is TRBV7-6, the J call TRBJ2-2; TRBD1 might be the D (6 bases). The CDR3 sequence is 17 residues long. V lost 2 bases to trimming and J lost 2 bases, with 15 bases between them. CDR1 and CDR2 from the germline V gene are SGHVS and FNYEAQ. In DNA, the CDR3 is TGTGCCAGCAGCTTATCCGCAACGGGACAAAACACCGGGGAGCTGTTTTTT. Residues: CASSLSATGQNTGELFF.

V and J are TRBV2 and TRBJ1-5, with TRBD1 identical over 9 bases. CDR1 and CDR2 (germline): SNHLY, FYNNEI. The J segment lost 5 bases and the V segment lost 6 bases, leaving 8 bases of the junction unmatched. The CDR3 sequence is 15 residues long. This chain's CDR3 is CASRVGQGSYQPQHF. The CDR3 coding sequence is TGTGCCAGCAGGGTAGGACAGGGGTCATATCAGCCCCAGCATTTT.

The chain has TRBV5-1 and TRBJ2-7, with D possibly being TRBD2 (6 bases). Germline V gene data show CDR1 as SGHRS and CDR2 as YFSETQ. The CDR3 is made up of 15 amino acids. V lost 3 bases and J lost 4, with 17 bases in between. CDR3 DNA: TGCGCCAGCAGCTCTACCGGGACTGGGTCTTACGAGCAGTACTTC. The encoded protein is CASSSTGTGSYEQYF.

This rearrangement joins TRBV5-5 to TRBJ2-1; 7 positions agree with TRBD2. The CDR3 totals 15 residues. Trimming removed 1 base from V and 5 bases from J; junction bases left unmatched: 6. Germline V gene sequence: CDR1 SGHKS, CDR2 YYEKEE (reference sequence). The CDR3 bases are TGTGCCAGCAGCTTGACTCCAAGCGGGAACAATGAGCAGTTCTTC. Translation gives CASSLTPSGNNEQFF. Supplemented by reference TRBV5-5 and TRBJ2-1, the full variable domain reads DAGVTQSPTHLIKTRGQQVTLRCSPISGHKSVSWYQQVLGQGPQFIFQYYEKEERGRGNFPDRFSARQFPNYSSELNVNALLLGDSALYLCASSLTPSGNNEQFFGPGTRLTVL.

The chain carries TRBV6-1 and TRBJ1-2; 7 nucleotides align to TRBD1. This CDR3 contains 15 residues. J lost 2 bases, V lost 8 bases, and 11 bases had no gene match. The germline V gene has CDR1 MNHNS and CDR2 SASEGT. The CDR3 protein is CASGMLTGSNYGYTF. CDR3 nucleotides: TGTGCCAGCGGGATGTTGACAGGGTCCAACTATGGCTACACCTTC.

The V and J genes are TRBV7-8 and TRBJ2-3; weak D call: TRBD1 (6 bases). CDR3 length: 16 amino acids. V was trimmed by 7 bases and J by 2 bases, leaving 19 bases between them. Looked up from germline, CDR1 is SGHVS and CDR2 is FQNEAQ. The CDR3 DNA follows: TGTGCCAGCATCTCGAGAGGGCGGACAGCCACAGATACGCAGTATTTT. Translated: CASISRGRTATDTQYF.

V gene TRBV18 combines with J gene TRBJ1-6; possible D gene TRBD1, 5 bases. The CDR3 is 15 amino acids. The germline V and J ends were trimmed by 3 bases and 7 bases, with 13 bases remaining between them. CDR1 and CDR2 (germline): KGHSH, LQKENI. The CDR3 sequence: CASSPRDGRNSPLHF. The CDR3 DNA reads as TGTGCCAGCTCACCTAGGGACGGTAGAAATTCACCCCTCCACTTT.

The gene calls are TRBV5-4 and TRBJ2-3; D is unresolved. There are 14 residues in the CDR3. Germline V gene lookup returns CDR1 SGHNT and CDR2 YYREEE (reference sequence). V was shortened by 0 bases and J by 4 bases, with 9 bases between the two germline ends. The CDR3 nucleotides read TGTGCCAGCAGCTTGGGGCGGAGCTCAGATACGCAGTATTTT. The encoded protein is CASSLGRSSDTQYF. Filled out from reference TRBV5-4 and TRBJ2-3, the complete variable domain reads ETGVTQSPTHLIKTRGQQVTLRCSSQSGHNTVSWYQQALGQGPQFIFQYYREEENGRGNFPPRFSGLQFPNYSSELNVNALELDDSALYLCASSLGRSSDTQYFGPGTRLTVL.

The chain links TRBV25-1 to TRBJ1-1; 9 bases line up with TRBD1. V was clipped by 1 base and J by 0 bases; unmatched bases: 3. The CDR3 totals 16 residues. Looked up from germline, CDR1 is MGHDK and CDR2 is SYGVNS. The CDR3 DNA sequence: TGTGCCAGCAGTGAATGGAGACAGGGGGTGAACACTGAAGCTTTCTTT. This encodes CASSEWRQGVNTEAFF.

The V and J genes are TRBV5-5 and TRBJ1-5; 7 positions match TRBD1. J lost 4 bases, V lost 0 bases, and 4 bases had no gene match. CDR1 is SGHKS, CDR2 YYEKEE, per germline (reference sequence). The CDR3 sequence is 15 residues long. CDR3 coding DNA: TGTGCCAGCAGCTTGGCGGGGGGACAGAATCAGCCCCAGCATTTT. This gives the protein CASSLAGGQNQPQHF.

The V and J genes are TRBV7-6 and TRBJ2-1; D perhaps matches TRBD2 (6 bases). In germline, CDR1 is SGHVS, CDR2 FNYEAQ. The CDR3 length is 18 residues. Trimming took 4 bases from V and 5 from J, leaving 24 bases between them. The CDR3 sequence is CASSSGWGDLVFHNEQFF. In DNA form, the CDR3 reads TGTGCCAGCAGCTCAGGGTGGGGGGATTTGGTGTTCCACAATGAGCAGTTCTTC.

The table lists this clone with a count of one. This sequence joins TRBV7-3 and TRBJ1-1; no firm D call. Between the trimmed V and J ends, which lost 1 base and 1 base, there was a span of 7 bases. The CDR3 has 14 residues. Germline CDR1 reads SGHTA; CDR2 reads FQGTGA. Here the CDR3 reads CASSLNTRNTEAFF. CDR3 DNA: TGTGCCAGCAGCTTAAATACGAGGAACACTGAAGCTTTCTTT. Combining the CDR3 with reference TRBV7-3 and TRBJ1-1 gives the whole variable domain GAGVSQTPSNKVTEKGKYVELRCDPISGHTALYWYRQSLGQGPEFLIYFQGTGAADDSGLPNDRFFAVRPEGSVSTLKIQRTERGDSAVYLCASSLNTRNTEAFFGQGTRLTVV.

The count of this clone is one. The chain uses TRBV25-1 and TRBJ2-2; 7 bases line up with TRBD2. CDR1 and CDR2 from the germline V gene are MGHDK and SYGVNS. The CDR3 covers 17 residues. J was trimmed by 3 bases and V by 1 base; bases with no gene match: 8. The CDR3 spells CASSESWAGADTGELFF. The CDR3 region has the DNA TGTGCCAGCAGTGAATCTTGGGCGGGAGCCGACACCGGGGAGCTGTTTTTT.

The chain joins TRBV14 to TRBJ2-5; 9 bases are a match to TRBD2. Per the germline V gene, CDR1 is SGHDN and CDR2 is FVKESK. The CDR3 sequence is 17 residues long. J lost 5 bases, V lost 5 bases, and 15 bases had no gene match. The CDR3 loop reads CASSIAGEVWLSETQYF. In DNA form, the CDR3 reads TGTGCCAGCAGCATAGCGGGAGAAGTGTGGTTGTCGGAGACCCAGTACTTC.

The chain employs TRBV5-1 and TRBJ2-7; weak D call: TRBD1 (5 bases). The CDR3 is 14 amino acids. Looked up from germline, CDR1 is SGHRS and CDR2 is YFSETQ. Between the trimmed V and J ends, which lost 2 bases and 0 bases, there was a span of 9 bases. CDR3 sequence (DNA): TGCGCCAGCAGCTTTATCACAGGCTCCTACGAGCAGTACTTC. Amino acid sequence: CASSFITGSYEQYF. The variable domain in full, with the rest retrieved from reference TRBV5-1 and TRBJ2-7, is KAGVTQTPRYLIKTRGQQVTLSCSPISGHRSVSWYQQTPGQGLQFLFEYFSETQRNKGNFPGRFSGRQFSNSRSEMNVSTLELGDSALYLCASSFITGSYEQYFGPGTRLTVT.

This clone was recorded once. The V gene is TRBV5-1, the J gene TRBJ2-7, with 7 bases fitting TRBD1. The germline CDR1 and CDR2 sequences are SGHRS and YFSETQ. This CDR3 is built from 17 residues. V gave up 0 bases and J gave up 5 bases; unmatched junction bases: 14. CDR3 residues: CASSLARDRVKGDEQYF. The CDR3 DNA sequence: TGCGCCAGCAGCTTGGCCCGGGACAGAGTGAAGGGGGACGAGCAGTACTTC.

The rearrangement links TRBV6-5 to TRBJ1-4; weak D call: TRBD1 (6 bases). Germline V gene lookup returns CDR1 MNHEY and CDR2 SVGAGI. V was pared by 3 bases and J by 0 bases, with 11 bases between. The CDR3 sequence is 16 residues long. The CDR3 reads CASSYVRGATNEKLFF. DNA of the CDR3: TGTGCCAGCAGTTATGTCAGGGGAGCAACTAATGAAAAACTGTTTTTT.

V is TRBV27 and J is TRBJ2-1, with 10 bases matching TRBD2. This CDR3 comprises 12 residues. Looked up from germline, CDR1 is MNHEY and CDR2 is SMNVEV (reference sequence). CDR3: CSTSGSYNEQFF. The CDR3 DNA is TGTTCGACTAGCGGGTCCTACAATGAGCAGTTCTTC.

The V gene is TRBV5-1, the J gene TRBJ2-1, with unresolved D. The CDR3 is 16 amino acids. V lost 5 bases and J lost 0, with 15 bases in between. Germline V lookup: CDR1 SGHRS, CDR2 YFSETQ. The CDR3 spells CASSALQTFSYNEQFF. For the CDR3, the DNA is TGCGCCAGCAGTGCACTACAAACCTTCTCCTACAATGAGCAGTTCTTC.

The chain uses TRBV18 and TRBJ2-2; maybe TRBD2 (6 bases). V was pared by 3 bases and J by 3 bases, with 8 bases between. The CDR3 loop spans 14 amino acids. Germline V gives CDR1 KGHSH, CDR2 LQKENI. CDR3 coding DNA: TGTGCCAGCTCACCGGGACTTCACACCGGGGAGCTGTTTTTT. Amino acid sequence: CASSPGLHTGELFF.

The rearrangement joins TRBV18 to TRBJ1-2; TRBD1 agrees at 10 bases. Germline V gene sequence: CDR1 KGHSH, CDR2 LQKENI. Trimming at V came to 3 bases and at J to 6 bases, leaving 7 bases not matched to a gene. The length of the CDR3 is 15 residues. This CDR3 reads CASSPTGQGFDGYTF. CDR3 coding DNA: TGTGCCAGCTCACCTACGGGACAGGGGTTTGATGGCTACACCTTC.